This is a list of T cell receptor beta chains from one sample in a study of technical replicates of blood from a few donors. The protocol was immunoSEQ multiplex PCR, while the TCRdb copy is restricted to in-frame clones and leaves out a portion. Of over 90,000 clones listed, approximately 96% were seen once; the top ten hold about 0.39%. Sample: T cells isolated from PBMCs. The receptors come from a human donor in good health. Both conserved end residues are part of each CDR3. The order of the fields is V gene, clone size, D gene, J gene, CDR3 DNA, CDR3 protein. The D gene is left open where the match is weak. Expanded clones get a size class; other rows say once, few or many, or leave the size out.

v_gene: TRBV14
abundance: .
d_gene: TRBD1
j_gene: TRBJ2-5
CDR3nt: TGTGCCAGCAGCCAAGAAGGGACAGGGGCATTACAAGAGACCCAGTACTTC
CDR3aa: CASSQEGTGALQETQYF

v_gene: TRBV30
abundance: .
d_gene: TRBD1
j_gene: TRBJ2-7
CDR3nt: TGTGCCCGAGAGGACAGGTTCTCCTACGAGCAGTACTTC
CDR3aa: CAREDRFSYEQYF

v_gene: TRBV11-2
abundance: .
d_gene: TRBD1
j_gene: TRBJ1-1
CDR3nt: TGTGCCAGCAGCTTCAAGGGGGCGAGCACTGAAGCTTTCTTT
CDR3aa: CASSFKGASTEAFF

v_gene: TRBV2
abundance: once
d_gene: TRBD1
j_gene: TRBJ1-5
CDR3nt: TGTGCCAGCAACGACAGGGACAATCAGCCCCAGCATTTT
CDR3aa: CASNDRDNQPQHF

v_gene: TRBV2
abundance: .
d_gene: TRBD2
j_gene: TRBJ2-3
CDR3nt: TGTGCCAGCAAAGGCGGTGGTAGCGGGAGCGCAGATACGCAGTATTTT
CDR3aa: CASKGGGSGSADTQYF

v_gene: TRBV19
abundance: .
d_gene: TRBD2
j_gene: TRBJ2-7
CDR3nt: TGTGCCAGTTCATTTGGGACTAGCGGGGAATACGAGCAGTACTTC
CDR3aa: CASSFGTSGEYEQYF

v_gene: TRBV4-1
abundance: .
d_gene: TRBD1
j_gene: TRBJ2-7
CDR3nt: TGCGCCAGCAGCCAAGTTCCCCTAGGACAGGGGGCCTTCTACGAGCAGTACTTC
CDR3aa: CASSQVPLGQGAFYEQYF

v_gene: TRBV6-1
abundance: .
d_gene: TRBD2
j_gene: TRBJ2-1
CDR3nt: TGTGCCAGCCTAACTAGCGGGAGCGGTGAGCAGTTCTTC
CDR3aa: CASLTSGSGEQFF

v_gene: TRBV19
abundance: .
d_gene: TRBD2
j_gene: TRBJ2-3
CDR3nt: TGTGCCAGTAGATCGGGGGAGGGCCATACAGATACGCAGTATTTT
CDR3aa: CASRSGEGHTDTQYF

v_gene: TRBV9
abundance: .
d_gene: .
j_gene: TRBJ1-4
CDR3nt: TGTGCCAGCAGCGTTTCGCGCTCTAATGAAAAACTGTTTTTT
CDR3aa: CASSVSRSNEKLFF

v_gene: TRBV5-4
abundance: .
d_gene: TRBD2
j_gene: TRBJ2-7
CDR3nt: TGTGCCAGCAGCATATCTAGCGGGAGCTACGAGCAGTACTTC
CDR3aa: CASSISSGSYEQYF

v_gene: TRBV30
abundance: .
d_gene: .
j_gene: TRBJ1-2
CDR3nt: TGTGCCTGGACCCAGTCAGTTGGCTACACCTTC
CDR3aa: CAWTQSVGYTF

v_gene: TRBV25-1
abundance: .
d_gene: .
j_gene: TRBJ2-7
CDR3nt: TGTGCCAGCAGTGATTCGGGCAGGGCTCTGACGGAGCAGTACTTC
CDR3aa: CASSDSGRALTEQYF

v_gene: TRBV5-6
abundance: .
d_gene: .
j_gene: TRBJ2-3
CDR3nt: TGTGCCAGCAGCCCCGACCACCGGGACACTCCCCTTAGCACAGATACGCAGTATTTT
CDR3aa: CASSPDHRDTPLSTDTQYF

v_gene: TRBV5-4
abundance: .
d_gene: TRBD2
j_gene: TRBJ2-7
CDR3nt: TGTGCCAGCAGCTTGGAAAAAACAAGCGGGAGATGGCTGTACTTC
CDR3aa: CASSLEKTSGRWLYF

v_gene: TRBV5-5
abundance: .
d_gene: TRBD1
j_gene: TRBJ2-5
CDR3nt: TGTGCCAGCAGCCTAGACAGGGAACCCGAGACCCAGTACTTC
CDR3aa: CASSLDREPETQYF

v_gene: TRBV7-3
abundance: .
d_gene: .
j_gene: TRBJ2-1
CDR3nt: TGTGCCAGCAGCTTTAGCCAGCGCCCCTACAATGAGCAGTTCTTC
CDR3aa: CASSFSQRPYNEQFF

v_gene: TRBV10-2
abundance: .
d_gene: TRBD2
j_gene: TRBJ2-5
CDR3nt: TGCGCCAGCAGGGTAGCGGGAGAGGAGACCCAGTACTTC
CDR3aa: CASRVAGEETQYF

v_gene: TRBV7-2
abundance: .
d_gene: .
j_gene: TRBJ1-3
CDR3nt: TGTGCCAGCAGCTTAGTCTTATCCGGAAACACCATATATTTT
CDR3aa: CASSLVLSGNTIYF

v_gene: TRBV25-1
abundance: .
d_gene: .
j_gene: TRBJ1-2
CDR3nt: TGTGCCAGCAGTTGGCAGCCGGCAGGGAGGCATGGCTACACCTTC
CDR3aa: CASSWQPAGRHGYTF

v_gene: TRBV2
abundance: .
d_gene: .
j_gene: TRBJ1-5
CDR3nt: TGTGCCAGCAGAGACAGTAGCAATCAGCCCCAGCATTTT
CDR3aa: CASRDSSNQPQHF

v_gene: TRBV15
abundance: once
d_gene: .
j_gene: TRBJ2-4
CDR3nt: TGTGCCACCAGCAGAATCGGCATTCAGTACTTC
CDR3aa: CATSRIGIQYF

v_gene: TRBV10-1
abundance: .
d_gene: .
j_gene: TRBJ2-1
CDR3nt: TGCGCCAGCAGTGGAGCCGCCATCAACAATGAGCAGTTCTTC
CDR3aa: CASSGAAINNEQFF

v_gene: TRBV2
abundance: .
d_gene: .
j_gene: TRBJ1-5
CDR3nt: TGTGCCAGCGGAGGGGTGGGCAATCAGCCCCAGCATTTT
CDR3aa: CASGGVGNQPQHF

v_gene: TRBV9
abundance: .
d_gene: .
j_gene: TRBJ2-1
CDR3nt: TGTGCCAGCAGCCCCAACGACTGGGTTGCATACAATGAGCAGTTCTTC
CDR3aa: CASSPNDWVAYNEQFF

v_gene: TRBV4-3
abundance: .
d_gene: .
j_gene: TRBJ1-5
CDR3nt: TGCGCCAGCAGCCAAGATTTGGACGGGGTTCAGCCCCAGCATTTT
CDR3aa: CASSQDLDGVQPQHF

v_gene: TRBV19
abundance: .
d_gene: .
j_gene: TRBJ1-2
CDR3nt: TGTGCCAGTACTGAGGATTTTAGCTATGGCTACACCTTC
CDR3aa: CASTEDFSYGYTF

v_gene: TRBV7-3
abundance: once
d_gene: TRBD1
j_gene: TRBJ2-5
CDR3nt: TGTGCCAGCAGCTTATTATCCGGGACAGTGCCGGGAGAGACCCAGTACTTC
CDR3aa: CASSLLSGTVPGETQYF

v_gene: TRBV4-2
abundance: .
d_gene: TRBD2
j_gene: TRBJ2-2
CDR3nt: TGTGCCAGCAGCCAACTAGCGGGAGACACCGGGGAGCTGTTTTTT
CDR3aa: CASSQLAGDTGELFF

v_gene: TRBV6-5
abundance: .
d_gene: TRBD2
j_gene: TRBJ2-2
CDR3nt: TGTGCCAGCAGCGGACTAGCGGCGAACACCGGGGAGCTGTTTTTT
CDR3aa: CASSGLAANTGELFF

v_gene: TRBV10-1
abundance: .
d_gene: .
j_gene: TRBJ2-1
CDR3nt: TGCGCCACCACCCCAACAGGGAACAATGAGCAGTTCTTC
CDR3aa: CATTPTGNNEQFF

v_gene: TRBV11-2
abundance: .
d_gene: .
j_gene: TRBJ1-2
CDR3nt: TGTGCCAGCAGCTTAATAAGCCCCCTCTACACCTTC
CDR3aa: CASSLISPLYTF

v_gene: TRBV7-3
abundance: .
d_gene: TRBD1
j_gene: TRBJ1-3
CDR3nt: TGTGCCAGCAGCTTAACGGGACAGGGTACTGGAAACACCATATATTTT
CDR3aa: CASSLTGQGTGNTIYF

v_gene: TRBV27
abundance: .
d_gene: TRBD1
j_gene: TRBJ1-5
CDR3nt: TGTGCCAGCACAAGACAGGGTCCCAATCAGCCCCAGCATTTT
CDR3aa: CASTRQGPNQPQHF

v_gene: TRBV30
abundance: .
d_gene: TRBD2
j_gene: TRBJ2-1
CDR3nt: TGTGCCTGGGAGAGTAGCGGGAGCGCCTACAATGAGCAGTTCTTC
CDR3aa: CAWESSGSAYNEQFF

v_gene: TRBV5-1
abundance: .
d_gene: .
j_gene: TRBJ2-2
CDR3nt: TGCGCCAGCAGCTTGGCCAACTCTCAGGGTACCGGGGAGCTGTTTTTT
CDR3aa: CASSLANSQGTGELFF

v_gene: TRBV27
abundance: .
d_gene: TRBD1
j_gene: TRBJ1-2
CDR3nt: TGTGCCAGCAGTATCCTGCAGGGGGCGGGCGGCTACACCTTC
CDR3aa: CASSILQGAGGYTF

v_gene: TRBV6-6
abundance: once
d_gene: .
j_gene: TRBJ1-1
CDR3nt: TGTGCCAGCAGTTACTCTGGTACTCAGAACACTGAAGCTTTCTTT
CDR3aa: CASSYSGTQNTEAFF

v_gene: TRBV19
abundance: .
d_gene: TRBD1
j_gene: TRBJ2-7
CDR3nt: TGTGCCAGTAGTATCTCCAGGGGGTACGAGCAGTACTTC
CDR3aa: CASSISRGYEQYF

v_gene: TRBV5-1
abundance: .
d_gene: .
j_gene: TRBJ1-2
CDR3nt: TGCGCCAGCAGCGCCCTACAGGGCCTCTATGGCTACACCTTC
CDR3aa: CASSALQGLYGYTF

v_gene: TRBV6-6
abundance: .
d_gene: .
j_gene: TRBJ1-1
CDR3nt: TGTGCCAGCAGTTACGTGAGCACTGAAGCTTTCTTT
CDR3aa: CASSYVSTEAFF

v_gene: TRBV6-6
abundance: .
d_gene: TRBD1
j_gene: TRBJ1-2
CDR3nt: TGTGCCAGCAGTTATGACAGGGCCAGCTATGGCTACACCTTC
CDR3aa: CASSYDRASYGYTF

v_gene: TRBV9
abundance: .
d_gene: TRBD1
j_gene: TRBJ2-2
CDR3nt: TGTGCCAGCAGCTTATTCCTGATACAGGGGGCGCCTGGGGAGCTGTTTTTT
CDR3aa: CASSLFLIQGAPGELFF

v_gene: TRBV29-1
abundance: .
d_gene: .
j_gene: TRBJ2-1
CDR3nt: TGCAGCGTTAAATTGAACGGGAGAGAATATGAGCAGTTCTTC
CDR3aa: CSVKLNGREYEQFF

v_gene: TRBV7-9
abundance: .
d_gene: TRBD1
j_gene: TRBJ2-4
CDR3nt: TGTGCCAGCAGCCGCCAGGGGGAAAACATTCAGTACTTC
CDR3aa: CASSRQGENIQYF

v_gene: TRBV6-1
abundance: .
d_gene: .
j_gene: TRBJ2-7
CDR3nt: TGTGCCAGCAGGGAGGGACCGACGATTTCCTACGAGCAGTACTTC
CDR3aa: CASREGPTISYEQYF

v_gene: TRBV7-9
abundance: .
d_gene: .
j_gene: TRBJ1-5
CDR3nt: TGTGCCAGCAGCTTAGAGGGGGGGCAAGGACAGCCCCAGCATTTT
CDR3aa: CASSLEGGQGQPQHF

v_gene: TRBV30
abundance: once
d_gene: .
j_gene: TRBJ1-5
CDR3nt: TGTGCCTGGACGGAGTATAGCAATCAGCCCCAGCATTTT
CDR3aa: CAWTEYSNQPQHF

v_gene: TRBV11-2
abundance: .
d_gene: TRBD1
j_gene: TRBJ2-5
CDR3nt: TGTGCCAGCAGCTTAGGGACAGGGGTCCAAGAGACCCAGTACTTC
CDR3aa: CASSLGTGVQETQYF

v_gene: TRBV7-9
abundance: .
d_gene: .
j_gene: TRBJ2-1
CDR3nt: TGTGCCAGCAGCACCCCAAGCTCAGCGAACTACAATGAGCAGTTCTTC
CDR3aa: CASSTPSSANYNEQFF

v_gene: TRBV13
abundance: .
d_gene: TRBD2
j_gene: TRBJ2-3
CDR3nt: TGTGCCAGCAGCCCTAGGACTAGCGCGCCCACAGATACGCAGTATTTT
CDR3aa: CASSPRTSAPTDTQYF

v_gene: TRBV19
abundance: .
d_gene: .
j_gene: TRBJ1-1
CDR3nt: TGTGCCAGTAGCCCGGCGGCAGGGGCCACTGAAGCTTTCTTT
CDR3aa: CASSPAAGATEAFF